A selection of T cell receptor beta chains follows, all from one sample in a study of blood T cell repertoires in COVID-19. Here immunoSEQ multiplex PCR was the method, and the copy in TCRdb shows in-frame clones only, minus some. This sample has about 190,000 clones, with about 80% found just once. The sample was peripheral blood. All receptors come from a man in his sixties with acute or convalescent COVID-19. The CDR3 runs from the conserved cysteine through the conserved F or W. Fields, in order: V gene, J gene, CDR3 protein.

>TRBV12-3/TRBV12-4|TRBJ1-2
CASSQRAGYTF
>TRBV7-3|TRBJ2-1
CASSSSPYNEQFF
>TRBV11-2|TRBJ2-1
CASSLEAAYNEQFF
>TRBV5-1|TRBJ1-2
CASSAGQAPYGYTF
>TRBV2|TRBJ2-7
CASSEIGGSRRQYF
>TRBV11-2|TRBJ2-3
CASSLGLAGADTQYF
>TRBV16|TRBJ2-3
CASSQSIWRTSGGTDTQYF
>TRBV3-1/TRBV3-2|TRBJ1-5
CASSQYSDQPQHF
>TRBV10-3|TRBJ1-3
CAISLGGTLSGNTIYF
>TRBV7-2|TRBJ2-3
CASSLFRDAGAITDTQYF
>TRBV4-1|TRBJ2-3
CASSPQSASSTDTQYF
>TRBV2|TRBJ2-2
CASRGTGQGGELFF
>TRBV5-1|TRBJ1-1
CASSLGQVTEAFF
>TRBV6-4|TRBJ1-6
CASSGYNSPLHF
>TRBV24-1|TRBJ2-7
CATSDGGNPSYEQYF
>TRBV7-9|TRBJ1-3
CASSPQGARLSGNTIYF
>TRBV7-3|TRBJ2-2
CASSLTSGTGNTGELFF
>TRBV4-1|TRBJ2-3
CASRRGTLTDTQYF
>TRBV16|TRBJ1-5
CASSPGGSNQPQHF
>TRBV9|TRBJ2-3
CASSVMGLTSTDTQYF
>TRBV5-6|TRBJ2-1
CASSIGTSGYNEQFF
>TRBV6-7|TRBJ2-2
CASSYSLTSGSSTGELFF
>TRBV3-1/TRBV3-2|TRBJ1-1
CASSRQGDTEAFF
>TRBV4-2|TRBJ2-7
CASSQEGLAGSSYEQYF
>TRBV12-3/TRBV12-4|TRBJ2-1
CASSLGLADEQFF
>TRBV7-6|TRBJ2-3
CASSLGGTGSTDTQYF
>TRBV29-1|TRBJ1-2
CSVETDRVYGYTF
>TRBV5-1|TRBJ2-3
CASSLGRGTDTQYF
>TRBV6-5|TRBJ1-3
CASRELSSGNTIYF
>TRBV7-9|TRBJ1-5
CASSLMGGGGQPQHF
>TRBV2|TRBJ2-7
CASSETGTVQYEQYF
>TRBV9|TRBJ1-1
CASSVVGQGDREAFF
>TRBV6-2/TRBV6-3|TRBJ2-2
CASSYQAGGSNTGELFF
>TRBV6-5|TRBJ2-7
CASSYLASGEQYF
>TRBV27|TRBJ2-4
CASSSTRWGRENIQYF
>TRBV2|TRBJ1-4
CASSYQGTNEKLFF
>TRBV9|TRBJ2-3
CASSDPLVDTTDTQYF
>TRBV5-1|TRBJ1-1
CASSLGQGRRAFF
>TRBV4-1|TRBJ1-5
CASSQVPSVPILSSYSNQPQHF
>TRBV7-2|TRBJ1-2
CASSPDRGRLGGYTF
>TRBV4-1|TRBJ2-7
CASSQEWETGGYEQYF